The 3 T cell receptor beta chains below were found in one sample sequenced in a study of OX40 agonist ivuxolimab in advanced cancers. TCRdb keeps only in-frame clones here, not all; method: immunoSEQ multiplex PCR. This sample yields approximately 31,000 clones, of which roughly 90% are seen a single time; about 0.89% belongs to the top ten. Sequencing used CD4+ or CD8+ T cells sorted from blood, obtained in a trial of the OX40 agonist ivuxolimab. These receptor sequences come from an adult with an advanced solid tumor such as melanoma, head and neck, liver or kidney cancer.

This chain connects TRBV6-1 to TRBJ1-5; D is unclear. The CDR3 length is 13 residues. Trimming took off 6 bases at V and 3 bases at J, with 9 bases between the two ends. From germline, CDR1 is MNHNS and CDR2 SASEGT. The CDR3 loop reads CASREGPNQPQHF. In DNA form, the CDR3 reads TGTGCCAGCAGAGAGGGCCCCAATCAGCCCCAGCATTTT.

This chain links TRBV11-2 with TRBJ2-7, with D possibly being TRBD2 (6 bases). Germline CDR1 and CDR2: SGHAT and FQNNGV. Trimming stripped 3 bases from V and 0 bases from J, with 12 bases between. The CDR3 consists of 15 residues. CDR3 sequence: CASSFGRGLSYEQYF. Written as DNA, the CDR3 is TGTGCCAGCAGCTTTGGGCGGGGACTCTCCTACGAGCAGTACTTC. Drawing the rest from reference TRBV11-2 and TRBJ2-7, the complete variable domain is EAGVAQSPRYKIIEKRQSVAFWCNPISGHATLYWYQQILGQGPKLLIQFQNNGVVDDSQLPKDRFSAERLKGVDSTLKIQPAKLEDSAVYLCASSFGRGLSYEQYFGPGTRLTVT.

The J gene is TRBJ2-2, the V gene TRBV28; no reliable D call. V lost 4 bases and J 4 bases, leaving 4 bases between the germline ends. Germline-derived CDR1 and CDR2 are MDHEN and SYDVKM. This CDR3 region has 12 residues. The CDR3 nucleotides read TGTGCCAGCAGTTCTATCACCGGGGAGCTGTTTTTT. It specifies CASSSITGELFF.